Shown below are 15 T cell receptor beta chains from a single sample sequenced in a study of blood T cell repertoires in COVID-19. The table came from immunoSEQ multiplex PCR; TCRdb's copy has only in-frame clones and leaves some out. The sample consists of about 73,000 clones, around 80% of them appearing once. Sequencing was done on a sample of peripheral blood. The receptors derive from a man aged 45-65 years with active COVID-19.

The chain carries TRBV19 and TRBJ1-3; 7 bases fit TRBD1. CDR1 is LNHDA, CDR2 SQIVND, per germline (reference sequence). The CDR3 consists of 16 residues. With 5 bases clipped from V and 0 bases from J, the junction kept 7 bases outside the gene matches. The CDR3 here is CASSSPGQVSGNTIYF. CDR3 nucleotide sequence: TGTGCCAGTAGTTCTCCCGGACAGGTCTCTGGAAACACCATATATTTT.

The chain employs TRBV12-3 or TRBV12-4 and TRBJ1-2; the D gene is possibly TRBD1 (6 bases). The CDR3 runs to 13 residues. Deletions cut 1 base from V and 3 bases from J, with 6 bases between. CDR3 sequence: CASSLEGDYGYTF. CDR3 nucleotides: TGTGCCAGCAGTTTAGAGGGGGACTATGGCTACACCTTC.

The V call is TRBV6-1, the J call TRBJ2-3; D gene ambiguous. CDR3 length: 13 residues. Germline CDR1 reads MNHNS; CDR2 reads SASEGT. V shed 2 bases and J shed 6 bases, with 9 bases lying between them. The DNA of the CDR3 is TGTGCCAGCAGTGAATCCCCGAGGGATACGCAGTATTTT. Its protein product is CASSESPRDTQYF.

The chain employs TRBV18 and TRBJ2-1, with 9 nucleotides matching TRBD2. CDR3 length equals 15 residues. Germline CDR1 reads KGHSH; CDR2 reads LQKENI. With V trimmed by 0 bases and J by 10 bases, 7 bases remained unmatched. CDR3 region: CASSPPAGGRWEQFF. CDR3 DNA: TGTGCCAGCTCACCACCGGCGGGGGGGCGGTGGGAGCAGTTCTTC.

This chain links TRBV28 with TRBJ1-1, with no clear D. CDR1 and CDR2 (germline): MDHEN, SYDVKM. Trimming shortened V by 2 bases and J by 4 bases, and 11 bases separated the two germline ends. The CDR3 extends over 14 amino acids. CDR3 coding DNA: TGTGCCAGCAGTTTAGAGGCAAGGAGCACTGAAGCTTTCTTT. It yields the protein CASSLEARSTEAFF.

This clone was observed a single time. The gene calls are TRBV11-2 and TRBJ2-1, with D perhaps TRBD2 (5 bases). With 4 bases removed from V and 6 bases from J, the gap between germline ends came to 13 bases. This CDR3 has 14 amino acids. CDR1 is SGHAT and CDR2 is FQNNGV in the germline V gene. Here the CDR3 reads CASSSAGDGNEQFF. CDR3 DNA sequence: TGTGCCAGCAGCTCGGCCGGGGATGGCAATGAGCAGTTCTTC.

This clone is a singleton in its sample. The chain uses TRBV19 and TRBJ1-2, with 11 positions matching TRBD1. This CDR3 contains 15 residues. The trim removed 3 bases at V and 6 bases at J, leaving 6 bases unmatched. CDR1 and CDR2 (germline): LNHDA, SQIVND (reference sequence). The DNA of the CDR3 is TGTGCCAGTAGTATTCGGACAGGGGGCGGCGATGGCTACACCTTC. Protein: CASSIRTGGGDGYTF.

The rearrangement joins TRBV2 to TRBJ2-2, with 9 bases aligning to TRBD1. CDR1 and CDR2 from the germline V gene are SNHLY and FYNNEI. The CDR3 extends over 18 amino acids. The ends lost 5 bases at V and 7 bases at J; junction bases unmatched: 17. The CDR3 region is CASSSTPELGQGGGELFF. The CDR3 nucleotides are TGTGCCAGCAGTTCGACACCCGAGCTGGGACAGGGCGGCGGGGAGCTGTTTTTT.

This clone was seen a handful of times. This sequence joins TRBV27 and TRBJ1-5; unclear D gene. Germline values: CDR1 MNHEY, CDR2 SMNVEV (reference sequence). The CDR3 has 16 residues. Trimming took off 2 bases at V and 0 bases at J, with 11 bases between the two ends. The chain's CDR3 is CASSLRPDFSNQPQHF. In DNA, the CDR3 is TGTGCCAGCAGTTTAAGGCCGGACTTTAGCAATCAGCCCCAGCATTTT.

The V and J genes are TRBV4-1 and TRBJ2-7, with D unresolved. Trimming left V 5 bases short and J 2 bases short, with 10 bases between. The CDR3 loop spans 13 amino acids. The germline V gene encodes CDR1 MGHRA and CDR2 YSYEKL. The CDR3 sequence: CASSTQATYEQYF. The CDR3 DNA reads TGCGCCAGCAGCACCCAAGCAACCTACGAGCAGTACTTC.

This CDR3 is CASSLRGRGDNEQFF. Written as DNA, the CDR3 is TGTGCCAGCAGCTTAAGAGGTCGCGGGGACAATGAGCAGTTCTTC. The chain carries TRBV7-2 and TRBJ2-1; D possibly corresponds to TRBD2 (6 bases). This CDR3 spans 15 amino acids. V lost 2 bases to trimming and J lost 5 bases, with 13 bases between them. Germline-derived CDR1 and CDR2 are SGHTA and FQGNSA.

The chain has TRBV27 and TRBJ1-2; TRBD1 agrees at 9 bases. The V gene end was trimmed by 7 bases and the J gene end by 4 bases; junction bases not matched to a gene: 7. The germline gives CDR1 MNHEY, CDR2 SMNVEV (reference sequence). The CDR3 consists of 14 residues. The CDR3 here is CASTPGQGRYGYTF. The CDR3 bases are TGTGCCAGCACTCCGGGACAGGGACGCTATGGCTACACCTTC.

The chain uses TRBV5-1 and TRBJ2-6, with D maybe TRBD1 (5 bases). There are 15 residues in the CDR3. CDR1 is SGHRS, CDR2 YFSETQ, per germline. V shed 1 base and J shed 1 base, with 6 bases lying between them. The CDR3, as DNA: TGCGCCAGCAGCTTGTCAGGGTCTGGGGCCAACGTCCTGACTTTC. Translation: CASSLSGSGANVLTF.

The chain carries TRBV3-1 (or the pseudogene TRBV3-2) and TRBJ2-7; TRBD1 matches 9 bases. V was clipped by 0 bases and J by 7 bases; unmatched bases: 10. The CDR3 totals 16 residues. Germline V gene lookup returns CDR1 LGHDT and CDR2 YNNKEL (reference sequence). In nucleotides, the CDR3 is TGTGCCAGCAGCCAAGATCCGGACAGGGGAGGTGGGGAGCAGTACTTC. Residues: CASSQDPDRGGGEQYF.

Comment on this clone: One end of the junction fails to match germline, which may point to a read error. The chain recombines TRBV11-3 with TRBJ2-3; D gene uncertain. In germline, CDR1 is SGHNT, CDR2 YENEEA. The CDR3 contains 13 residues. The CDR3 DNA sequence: TGTGTCAGCAGCTTAGATTCTCCTGATACGCAGTATTTT. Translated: CVSSLDSPDTQYF.